This T cell receptor beta chain derives from a study of blood T cell repertoires in COVID-19. The wider study: The United States, Italy and Spain provided the acute and convalescent COVID-19 samples. T cells, B-cell-depleted T cells, or PBMCs supplied cDNA or gDNA.

Germline-derived CDR1 and CDR2 are MNHEY and SVGAGI. V shed 8 bases and J shed 6 bases, with 13 bases lying between them. The CDR3 length is 12 residues. As originally analysed: Counts of nucleated cells, estimated from reference gene primer amplification, were obtained. Clones were read by immunoSEQ multiplex PCR, and TCRdb kept only the in-frame ones, dropping some. That table gives V, J and clone size, and the DNA gave D and trimming. The data contain approximately 250,000 clones, 70% to 90% of them singletons. The sample holds one count of this clone. This receptor was obtained from a man aged 45-65 years with acute or convalescent COVID-19. This chain connects TRBV6-5 to TRBJ1-1, with D possibly matching TRBD1 (6 bases). The sample comprised peripheral blood. The CDR3: CASGIGGSEAFF. The CDR3 nucleotides read TGTGCCAGCGGTATAGGGGGTTCTGAAGCTTTCTTT.